This TCR beta chain was identified in a study of identifying expanded T cells in peripheral blood. Profiled with immunoSEQ multiplex PCR; TCRdb holds only in-frame clones, not every one. The sample includes tens of thousands of clones, around 84% seen only once; the top ten take less than 20%. This clone appeared once. Sequencing used blood. This TCR was recovered from a person between 18 and 75 years old in good health.

CDR3: CASSRTGHPTEAFF. CDR3 nucleotide sequence: TGTGCCAGCAGTAGGACAGGGCATCCCACTGAAGCTTTCTTT. The J gene is TRBJ1-1, the V gene TRBV28; the match to TRBD1 covers 8 bases. The CDR3 contains 14 residues. CDR1 MDHEN and CDR2 SYDVKM come from the germline V gene. V was pared by 5 bases and J by 4 bases, with 6 bases of the junction left unmatched.